Detailed here is one TCR beta chain. Its antigen is as yet unknown. These data are taken from a study of T cell responses to AZD1222 COVID-19 vaccine. This table comes from immunoSEQ multiplex PCR, and its TCRdb copy is limited to in-frame clones, with some not included. The table includes fewer than 75,000 clones, about 90% detected once. The J segment lost 8 bases and the V segment lost 8 bases, leaving 31 bases of the junction unmatched. Germline CDR1 and CDR2: MRHNA and SNTAGT. The CDR3 length is 20 residues. Study-wide results and caveats: Unmutated variant regions are reportedly the target of nearly half of TCRs that are spike-specific. In a largely white British group with more females than males, clonal diversity was possibly underestimated. Sampling that yielded the repertoires occurred only after the peak T cell response.

The sequencing used peripheral blood, collected 28 days after the second dose of the MenACWY control vaccine. The gene calls are TRBV6-4 and TRBJ1-2; 8 bases are shared with TRBD1. This receptor was taken from an adult who received the MenACWY meningococcal vaccine as a control. DNA for the CDR3: TGTGCCAGCCAAGGGGACGAAACGACCGGGACAGGCTCCTCATATTGGGGCTACACCTTC. The encoded protein is CASQGDETTGTGSSYWGYTF.